The 30 T cell receptor beta chains reported below all come from one sample, sequenced in a study of shared clonotypes between healthy human individuals. Assay used: immunoSEQ multiplex PCR; TCRdb lists only in-frame clones, some missing. The sample gives 800,000 or so clones, roughly 96% of which show up once; roughly 0.23% is in the top ten. Naive CD8 cells, CD45RO-negative and positively selected for CCR7, excluded terminally differentiated effector memory CD45RA+ cells. What was sequenced was naive CD8+ T cells sorted from blood. The receptor source for this set is a man aged 30 to 39 in good health.

The rearrangement joins TRBV19 to TRBJ2-7, with D possibly being TRBD1 or TRBD2 (5 bases each). Trimming took 6 bases from V and 4 from J, leaving 13 bases between them. Per germline, CDR1 LNHDA and CDR2 SQIVND (reference sequence). The CDR3 runs 13 residues. The CDR3 here is CASRPSGQYEQYF. CDR3 nucleotides: TGTGCCAGTAGGCCGTCGGGGCAGTACGAGCAGTACTTC. Drawing the rest from reference TRBV19 and TRBJ2-7, the complete variable domain is DGGITQSPKYLFRKEGQNVTLSCEQNLNHDAMYWYRQDPGQGLRLIYYSQIVNDFQKGDIAEGYSVSREKKESFPLTVTSAQKNPTAFYLCASRPSGQYEQYFGPGTRLTVT.

V is TRBV7-2 and J is TRBJ2-7; D might be TRBD1 or TRBD2, each matching 5 bases. The CDR3 is 14 residues long. Looked up from germline, CDR1 is SGHTA and CDR2 is FQGNSA. The germline V and J ends were trimmed by 5 bases and 4 bases, with 15 bases remaining between them. The CDR3 nucleotides are TGTGCCAGCAGCCATCCACGGGACGTTTACGAGCAGTACTTC. It is translated as CASSHPRDVYEQYF.

The gene calls are TRBV4-1 and TRBJ2-1; the D is unclear. V lost 2 bases, J lost 0 bases, and 11 bases lay in between. Germline loops: CDR1 MGHRA, CDR2 YSYEKL. This CDR3 region has 16 residues. Here the CDR3 reads CASSQFGQSSYNEQFF. The DNA of the CDR3 is TGCGCCAGCAGCCAATTCGGCCAGAGCTCCTACAATGAGCAGTTCTTC.

V and J are TRBV5-6 and TRBJ2-5, with D possibly matching TRBD2 (6 bases). Germline CDR1 and CDR2: SGHDT and YYEEEE. The CDR3 is 14 residues long. Deletions cut 1 base from V and 5 bases from J, with 12 bases between. The CDR3 DNA reads as TGTGCCAGCAGCTTGTTCGGAGGGGAGGAGACCCAGTACTTC. It specifies CASSLFGGEETQYF. Full variable domain (remainder filled in from reference TRBV5-6 and TRBJ2-5): DAGVTQSPTHLIKTRGQQVTLRCSPKSGHDTVSWYQQALGQGPQFIFQYYEEEERQRGNFPDRFSGHQFPNYSSELNVNALLLGDSALYLCASSLFGGEETQYFGPGTRLLVL.

The genes are TRBV10-2 and TRBJ2-7, with TRBD2 as a possible D gene (6 bases). The CDR3 length is 14 residues. Germline assignment: CDR1 WSHSY and CDR2 SAAADI. V was trimmed by 7 bases and J by 2 bases, leaving 15 bases between them. CDR3 residues: CASKLNPGAYEQYF. CDR3 DNA: TGCGCCAGCAAACTGAATCCGGGAGCCTACGAGCAGTACTTC.

The chain couples TRBV27 to TRBJ2-7; 11 bases agree with TRBD2. This CDR3 has 15 residues. CDR1 and CDR2 from the germline V gene are MNHEY and SMNVEV (reference sequence). V dropped 9 bases and J dropped 5; count of bases not matched to a gene: 12. CDR3 sequence: CASMASGRWADEQYF. The CDR3, as DNA: TGTGCCAGTATGGCTAGCGGGAGGTGGGCGGACGAGCAGTACTTC.

V is TRBV7-9 and J is TRBJ2-7, with a weak D call TRBD1 (6 bases). V lost 5 bases and J 7 bases, leaving 33 bases between the germline ends. The germline V gene encodes CDR1 SEHNR and CDR2 FQNEAQ (reference sequence). The CDR3 has 19 amino acids. The CDR3 is CASSPQGSPTSRNVREQYF. DNA of the CDR3: TGTGCCAGCAGCCCCCAGGGGTCCCCGACAAGCCGGAATGTACGTGAGCAGTACTTC.

V is TRBV21-1 and J is TRBJ1-5. TRBV21-1 is deemed a pseudogene. The CDR3 loop spans 14 amino acids. The CDR3 is CANLGARASQPQHF. CDR3 nucleotides: TGTGCCAATCTAGGGGCGCGGGCTTCTCAGCCCCAGCATTTT.

V gene TRBV29-1 combines with J gene TRBJ2-1; D perhaps matches TRBD1 (5 bases). The V and J ends lost 8 bases and 2 bases respectively, with 16 bases between them. Germline V gene sequence: CDR1 SQVTM, CDR2 ANQGSEA. The length of the CDR3 is 14 residues. CDR3 bases: TGCAGCTCCAAAAGGGGTGAGGCCTACAATGAGCAGTTCTTC. It specifies CSSKRGEAYNEQFF.

On this clone: Other DNA sequences in the same sample also yield this CDR3. The chain couples TRBV19 to TRBJ2-2; no clear D gene. CDR1 is LNHDA and CDR2 is SQIVND in the germline V gene (reference sequence). V was pared by 3 bases and J by 2 bases, with 7 bases between. This CDR3 comprises 14 residues. DNA for the CDR3: TGTGCCAGTAGTATGGGCGCCAACACCGGGGAGCTGTTTTTT. It encodes CASSMGANTGELFF.

With respect to this clone: Different DNA sequences within this sample yield the same CDR3. This chain joins TRBV30 and TRBJ2-7; D might be TRBD1 (6 bases). Germline CDR1 is GTSNPN and CDR2 is SVGIG (reference sequence). Deletions cut 0 bases from V and 1 base from J, with 7 bases between. This CDR3 spans 13 amino acids. The CDR3 loop is CAWSVGHSYEQYF. CDR3 DNA: TGTGCCTGGAGTGTGGGACATTCCTACGAGCAGTACTTC.

The V and J genes are TRBV20-1 and TRBJ1-6; D unresolved. The ends were cut back, 0 bases at V and 7 bases at J, with 1 base in the middle. CDR1 DFQATT and CDR2 SNEGSKA come from the germline V gene (reference sequence). The CDR3 covers 11 residues. DNA of the CDR3: TGCAGTGCTAGAGAGAATTCACCCCTCCACTTT. It is translated as CSARENSPLHF.

The chain is built from TRBV6-6 and TRBJ1-4, with D perhaps matching TRBD1 (5 bases). The germline CDR1 and CDR2 sequences are MNHNY and SVGAGI (reference sequence). CDR3 length: 15 residues. V lost 7 bases and J 7 bases, leaving 19 bases between the germline ends. The DNA for the CDR3 is TGTGCCAGCACCAACCTAGACAGAAGAGGTGAAAAACTGTTTTTT. Protein: CASTNLDRRGEKLFF.

The chain joins TRBV11-2 to TRBJ2-7; the match to TRBD1 covers 7 bases. Per the germline V gene, CDR1 is SGHAT and CDR2 is FQNNGV. Losses at the gene ends were 2 bases for V and 1 base for J; bases not matched to a gene: 11. The CDR3 totals 17 residues. The CDR3 coding sequence is TGTGCCAGCAGCTTAAGCGAAGGGGGCTCTAAATCCTACGAGCAGTACTTC. Protein product: CASSLSEGGSKSYEQYF. Looking up the rest from reference TRBV11-2 and TRBJ2-7 gives the full variable domain: EAGVAQSPRYKIIEKRQSVAFWCNPISGHATLYWYQQILGQGPKLLIQFQNNGVVDDSQLPKDRFSAERLKGVDSTLKIQPAKLEDSAVYLCASSLSEGGSKSYEQYFGPGTRLTVT.

V gene TRBV19 combines with J gene TRBJ1-2, with D possibly being TRBD1 (5 bases). CDR1 is LNHDA, CDR2 SQIVND, per germline (reference sequence). The V end lost 3 bases, the J end lost 6 bases, and 8 bases lay between the germline ends. This CDR3 comprises 12 residues. DNA of the CDR3: TGTGCCAGTAGTATGGGGCCCGATGGCTACACCTTC. It specifies CASSMGPDGYTF.

The chain uses TRBV30 and TRBJ2-1, with unresolved D. Trimming stripped 2 bases from V and 7 bases from J, with 6 bases between. Germline loops: CDR1 GTSNPN, CDR2 SVGIG (reference sequence). The CDR3 consists of 11 residues. CDR3 loop: CAWSPGNEQFF. The CDR3 DNA follows: TGTGCCTGGAGTCCCGGGAATGAGCAGTTCTTC. Full variable domain (missing parts from reference TRBV30 and TRBJ2-1): SQTIHQWPATLVQPVGSPLSLECTVEGTSNPNLYWYRQAAGRGLQLLFYSVGIGQISSEVPQNLSASRPQDRQFILSSKKLLLSDSGFYLCAWSPGNEQFFGPGTRLTVL.

The genes are TRBV9 and TRBJ2-1, with a possible D match to TRBD2 (6 bases). With 2 bases removed from V and 5 bases from J, the gap between germline ends came to 8 bases. Germline CDR1 reads SGDLS; CDR2 reads YYNGEE. CDR3 size: 13 residues. This chain's CDR3 is CASSVGTDNEQFF. DNA for the CDR3: TGTGCCAGCAGCGTTGGGACTGACAATGAGCAGTTCTTC.

The CDR3 loop is CASSQGQPHNEQFF. The CDR3 bases are TGTGCCAGCAGCCAGGGACAGCCCCACAATGAGCAGTTCTTC. The gene calls are TRBV16 and TRBJ2-1; the match to TRBD1 covers 7 bases. The CDR3 runs 14 residues. Trimming at V came to 3 bases and at J to 5 bases, leaving 4 bases not matched to a gene. CDR1 is KGHSY, CDR2 FQNENV, per germline.

The chain carries TRBV14 and TRBJ2-2; D is ambiguous. This CDR3 spans 12 amino acids. Germline CDR1 reads SGHDN; CDR2 reads FVKESK. V lost 6 bases and J 6 bases, leaving 8 bases between the germline ends. The CDR3 nucleotides are TGTGCCAGCAGTGGCCTGCCCGGGGAGCTGTTTTTT. It specifies CASSGLPGELFF.

The rearrangement links TRBV10-3 to TRBJ2-1; D ambiguous. Trimming removed 2 bases at V and 4 bases at J, with 12 bases between. The CDR3 runs to 15 residues. The germline CDR1 and CDR2 sequences are ENHRY and SYGVKD. The CDR3 spells CAISEPSHGYNEQFF. CDR3 DNA sequence: TGTGCCATCAGTGAGCCCTCGCACGGGTACAATGAGCAGTTCTTC.

The chain employs TRBV14 and TRBJ2-7; 7 positions agree with TRBD2. Germline lookup yields CDR1 SGHDN and CDR2 FVKESK. The CDR3 covers 13 residues. V lost 3 bases and J lost 3; bases outside the gene matches: 2. The chain's CDR3 is CASSQGGDYEQYF. CDR3 coding DNA: TGTGCCAGCAGCCAGGGGGGGGACTACGAGCAGTACTTC.

The chain uses TRBV27 and TRBJ2-7; 8 bases line up with TRBD2. CDR1 and CDR2 (germline): MNHEY, SMNVEV (reference sequence). The CDR3 contains 14 residues. Trimming at V came to 4 bases and at J to 7 bases, leaving 9 bases not matched to a gene. CDR3 region: CASSSGGGRLEQYF. The DNA for the CDR3 is TGTGCCAGCAGTTCCGGGGGGGGAAGGCTGGAGCAGTACTTC.

The rearrangement joins TRBV4-1 to TRBJ1-5; D not resolved. Germline CDR1 and CDR2: MGHRA and YSYEKL. This CDR3 region has 16 residues. The V end was cut by 1 base, the J end by 6 bases, with 16 bases between. This CDR3 reads CASSQGWRGEGQPQHF. CDR3 bases: TGCGCCAGCAGCCAAGGATGGCGTGGGGAGGGTCAGCCCCAGCATTTT.

This chain links TRBV6-5 with TRBJ2-7; the D gene is possibly TRBD1 (5 bases). Between the trimmed V and J ends, which lost 5 bases and 3 bases, there was a span of 11 bases. Germline assignment: CDR1 MNHEY and CDR2 SVGAGI. This CDR3 spans 13 amino acids. The CDR3 DNA sequence: TGTGCCAGCAGTCTGGACACCGGCTACGAGCAGTACTTC. Its translation: CASSLDTGYEQYF.

J is TRBJ2-7 and V is TRBV29-1, with D possibly TRBD1 on 6 matching bases. This CDR3 contains 14 residues. Germline CDR1 reads SQVTM; CDR2 reads ANQGSEA. V shed 1 base and J shed 3 bases, with 13 bases lying between them. The CDR3 DNA follows: TGCAGCGTTGAAGGGACAGCCGACGACTACGAGCAGTACTTC. Its protein product is CSVEGTADDYEQYF.

The genes are TRBV10-2 and TRBJ2-6; 7 nucleotides line up with TRBD1. Germline values: CDR1 WSHSY, CDR2 SAAADI. This CDR3 is built from 17 residues. V lost 10 bases to trimming and J lost 0 bases; unmatched junction nucleotides: 12. The CDR3 protein is CATRWGQLSSGANVLTF. The CDR3 coding sequence is TGCGCCACCAGGTGGGGACAGCTTTCCTCTGGGGCCAACGTCCTGACTTTC.

This chain connects TRBV9 to TRBJ1-5; D unresolved. The CDR3 contains 14 residues. Trimming removed 0 bases from V and 8 bases from J, with 12 bases in between. The V gene's germline CDR1 is SGDLS and CDR2 YYNGEE. The CDR3 is CASSVEAFGEPQHF. CDR3 DNA sequence: TGTGCCAGCAGCGTAGAAGCGTTCGGGGAGCCCCAGCATTTT.

This clone was seen once. V gene TRBV27 combines with J gene TRBJ2-7, with 7 bases lining up with TRBD2. With 3 bases clipped from V and 5 bases from J, the junction kept 10 bases outside the gene matches. The CDR3 is made up of 15 amino acids. From germline, CDR1 is MNHEY and CDR2 SMNVEV (reference sequence). The CDR3: CASSFYPGGRDEQYF. The CDR3 coding sequence is TGTGCCAGCAGTTTTTACCCGGGAGGTCGGGACGAGCAGTACTTC.

The rearrangement uses TRBV29-1 and TRBJ2-5; TRBD1 might be the D (6 bases). V was clipped by 5 bases and J by 2 bases, with 9 bases between them. This CDR3 is 12 amino acids long. Germline CDR1 SQVTM, CDR2 ANQGSEA. The CDR3 DNA reads as TGCAGCGTTAGGGGGATACAAGAGACCCAGTACTTC. This codes for CSVRGIQETQYF.

This chain uses TRBV5-1 with TRBJ1-1, with 10 nucleotides matching TRBD1. Germline CDR1 and CDR2: SGHRS and YFSETQ. The ends lost 2 bases at V and 4 bases at J; junction bases unmatched: 5. This CDR3 has 15 amino acids. The CDR3 loop reads CASSFGTGVGTEAFF. The CDR3 DNA reads as TGCGCCAGCAGCTTTGGGACAGGGGTGGGCACTGAAGCTTTCTTT.